Following are 30 T cell receptor beta chains from one sample sequenced in a study of PD-1 blockade in classical Hodgkin lymphoma. Each patient's relapse followed autologous stem cell transplantation, and brentuximab vedotin exposure varied. Measured with immunoSEQ multiplex PCR; TCRdb has only the in-frame clones, and not every one. The sample contains tens of thousands of clones, about nine tenths of which appear only once. The specimen was peripheral blood mononuclear cells (PBMCs), collected at baseline. The receptors stem from a human donor with classical Hodgkin lymphoma.

In this sample, this clone turned up once. The rearrangement uses TRBV9 and TRBJ2-1; 13 bases agree with TRBD2. V lost 2 bases and J lost 7; bases outside the gene matches: 6. Germline CDR1 and CDR2: SGDLS and YYNGEE. This CDR3 contains 16 residues. The CDR3 nucleotides read TGTGCCAGCAGCGTTTTTACTAGCGGGGGGGCGAATGAGCAGTTCTTC. Amino acids: CASSVFTSGGANEQFF.

The rearrangement uses TRBV18 and TRBJ1-1; D gene ambiguous. The V gene's germline CDR1 is KGHSH and CDR2 LQKENI. With 3 bases removed from V and 0 bases from J, the gap between germline ends came to 5 bases. The CDR3 spans 13 residues. CDR3 residues: CASSPLLNTEAFF. CDR3 coding DNA: TGTGCCAGCTCACCGCTACTGAACACTGAAGCTTTCTTT.

The rearrangement joins TRBV27 to TRBJ1-2; 7 nucleotides agree with TRBD1. Germline CDR1 MNHEY, CDR2 SMNVEV (reference sequence). Unmatched junction bases numbered 9, after V lost 4 bases and J lost 4 bases. CDR3 size: 15 residues. CDR3 protein: CASSYRDSPFYGYTF. In DNA, the CDR3 is TGTGCCAGCAGTTACCGGGACAGCCCGTTCTATGGCTACACCTTC.

The chain is built from TRBV10-3 and TRBJ2-2, with D possibly matching TRBD1 (6 bases). The CDR3 extends over 15 amino acids. Trimming shortened V by 0 bases and J by 6 bases, and 11 bases separated the two germline ends. Germline V gene sequence: CDR1 ENHRY, CDR2 SYGVKD. The CDR3 bases are TGTGCCATCAGTGAGTCAACAGGGCGCGCCGGGGAGCTGTTTTTT. Protein: CAISESTGRAGELFF.

The rearrangement joins TRBV5-8 to TRBJ2-7; 7 bases fit TRBD1. The CDR3 contains 18 residues. V was clipped by 4 bases and J by 0 bases; unmatched bases: 16. Germline V gene data show CDR1 as SGHTS and CDR2 as YDEGEE. Here the CDR3 DNA reads TGTGCCAGCAGCCCGGGACAGTTCCAAAGAAGGAGCTCCTACGAGCAGTACTTC. It specifies CASSPGQFQRRSSYEQYF.

The chain has TRBV28 and TRBJ2-7, with a weak D call TRBD1 (5 bases). Germline V gives CDR1 MDHEN, CDR2 SYDVKM. Trimming took off 3 bases at V and 2 bases at J, with 17 bases between the two ends. The CDR3 extends over 16 amino acids. The CDR3 nucleotides are TGTGCCAGCAGTTTCCGGTCCCAGGGCGTAGCCTACGAGCAGTACTTC. Its protein product is CASSFRSQGVAYEQYF.

The rearrangement uses TRBV11-2 and TRBJ2-5; tentatively, D is TRBD2 (5 bases). CDR1 SGHAT and CDR2 FQNNGV come from the germline V gene. The CDR3 consists of 13 residues. Trimming stripped 3 bases from V and 2 bases from J, with 7 bases between. The DNA for the CDR3 is TGTGCCAGCAGCTTGGAGCGGCAAGAGACCCAGTACTTC. Its protein is CASSLERQETQYF.

This sequence joins TRBV6-4 and TRBJ2-1; D tentatively reads TRBD1 or TRBD2 (6 bases each). The CDR3 is 15 residues long. Germline V CDR1 and CDR2: MRHNA, SNTAGT. V lost 5 bases to trimming and J lost 4 bases, with 15 bases between them. The CDR3 reads CASSTEGGPYNEQFF. In DNA, the CDR3 is TGTGCCAGCAGTACCGAGGGGGGCCCGTACAATGAGCAGTTCTTC.

J is TRBJ2-3 and V is TRBV7-9; the D gene is possibly TRBD2 (6 bases). The CDR3 loop spans 15 amino acids. Per germline, CDR1 SEHNR and CDR2 FQNEAQ (reference sequence). V lost 1 base to trimming and J lost 5 bases, with 13 bases between them. The CDR3 here is CASSLGRVSGDTQYF. The CDR3 DNA reads as TGTGCCAGCAGCTTAGGACGAGTTAGCGGAGATACGCAGTATTTT.

V gene TRBV29-1 combines with J gene TRBJ2-3; 8 nucleotides align to TRBD2. CDR3 length: 14 amino acids. Germline V gene lookup returns CDR1 SQVTM and CDR2 ANQGSEA. V lost 2 bases to trimming and J lost 5 bases; unmatched junction nucleotides: 6. The CDR3 loop is CSVEPGGIGDTQYF. CDR3 DNA: TGCAGCGTTGAACCGGGGGGGATCGGAGATACGCAGTATTTT.

The CDR3 DNA reads TGTGCCAGCAGTTACACTACTAGCGGGAATTGGTACGAGCAGTACTTC. It codes for CASSYTTSGNWYEQYF. This chain connects TRBV6-5 to TRBJ2-7; 10 positions match TRBD2. J lost 4 bases, V lost 2 bases, and 8 bases had no gene match. The CDR3 is 16 amino acids. Germline CDR1 MNHEY, CDR2 SVGAGI.

The chain employs TRBV21-1 and TRBJ1-1; TRBD1, the table's D call, lacks a check against the DNA. TRBV21-1 is listed as a pseudogene. This CDR3 is built from 24 residues. The DNA of the CDR3 is TGTGCCAGCAGGGACCCGCTAAAATTATGGCGCACGAAAACTGGAACAGGGGGCTACACTGAAGCTTTCTTT. Translating it yields CASRDPLKLWRTKTGTGGYTEAFF.

The chain is built from TRBV18 and TRBJ1-1; 9 bases line up with TRBD1. V was clipped by 3 bases and J by 6 bases; unmatched bases: 5. From germline, CDR1 is KGHSH and CDR2 LQKENI. This CDR3 is built from 14 residues. In DNA, the CDR3 is TGTGCCAGCTCACCTCTGGACAGGGGCGCTGAAGCTTTCTTT. Protein product: CASSPLDRGAEAFF. Drawing the rest from reference TRBV18 and TRBJ1-1, the complete variable domain is NAGVMQNPRHLVRRRGQEARLRCSPMKGHSHVYWYRQLPEEGLKFMVYLQKENIIDESGMPKERFSAEFPKEGPSILRIQQVVRGDSAAYFCASSPLDRGAEAFFGQGTRLTVV.

This chain links TRBV9 with TRBJ1-6; the D gene is possibly TRBD1 (5 bases). V lost 3 bases and J lost 9, with 13 bases in between. In germline, CDR1 is SGDLS, CDR2 YYNGEE. The CDR3 is made up of 14 amino acids. The CDR3 DNA is TGTGCCAGCAGCGCAGAAGGGGCGGCTTCACCCCTCCACTTT. Translated: CASSAEGAASPLHF.

This clone appeared once. The chain joins TRBV19 to TRBJ1-2; TRBD1 aligns across 9 bases. CDR3 size: 14 residues. Looked up from germline, CDR1 is LNHDA and CDR2 is SQIVND (reference sequence). Losses at the gene ends were 5 bases for V and 4 bases for J; bases not matched to a gene: 5. CDR3 region: CASSYTGGAYGYTF. CDR3 in DNA: TGTGCCAGTAGTTATACAGGGGGCGCCTATGGCTACACCTTC. Based on the CDR3 plus reference TRBV19 and TRBJ1-2, the full variable domain is DGGITQSPKYLFRKEGQNVTLSCEQNLNHDAMYWYRQDPGQGLRLIYYSQIVNDFQKGDIAEGYSVSREKKESFPLTVTSAQKNPTAFYLCASSYTGGAYGYTFGSGTRLTVV.

V usage is TRBV6-6 and J usage is TRBJ2-1; TRBD2 agrees at 10 bases. The germline gives CDR1 MNHNY, CDR2 SVGAGI (reference sequence). The CDR3 is 16 residues long. V gave up 1 base and J gave up 8 bases; unmatched junction bases: 8. CDR3 sequence reads: CASSYLTSGAVDEQFF. Written as DNA, the CDR3 is TGTGCCAGCAGTTACTTAACTAGCGGGGCTGTCGATGAGCAGTTCTTC.

The chain employs TRBV25-1 and TRBJ2-1; 12 bases are a match to TRBD2. Germline CDR1 MGHDK, CDR2 SYGVNS. This CDR3 has 18 amino acids. V shed 2 bases, J shed 6 bases, and the junction held 11 bases outside the gene matches. The CDR3 spells CASSELAGGGFVSNEQFF. CDR3 nucleotides: TGTGCCAGCAGTGAACTAGCGGGAGGGGGTTTTGTTTCCAATGAGCAGTTCTTC.

The gene calls are TRBV15 and TRBJ2-3; no clear D gene. The V gene's germline CDR1 is LNHNV and CDR2 YYDKDF (reference sequence). V shed 1 base and J shed 3 bases, with 14 bases lying between them. This CDR3 spans 16 amino acids. The CDR3 DNA sequence: TGTGCCACCAGCAGAGGAAGGGTTTGGCGGACAGATACGCAGTATTTT. Translation: CATSRGRVWRTDTQYF.

This clone showed up just once. The J gene is TRBJ1-4, the V gene TRBV18, with 7 positions matching TRBD1. The V gene end was trimmed by 1 base and the J gene end by 4 bases; junction bases not matched to a gene: 6. CDR1 and CDR2 from the germline V gene are KGHSH and LQKENI. The CDR3 runs to 16 residues. The CDR3 coding sequence is TGTGCCAGCTCACCACGTAAGGGGGCATATAATGAAAAACTGTTTTTT. This codes for CASSPRKGAYNEKLFF.

This clone occurred once. This sequence joins TRBV13 and TRBJ2-6; no clear D gene. This CDR3 contains 15 residues. Looked up from germline, CDR1 is PRHDT and CDR2 is FYEKMQ (reference sequence). V shed 4 bases and J shed 0 bases, with 7 bases lying between them. In DNA form, the CDR3 reads TGTGCCAGCAGCTCAAGGGCCTCTGGGGCCAACGTCCTGACTTTC. Residues: CASSSRASGANVLTF.

CDR3 sequence: CASSLTGPGSEQYF. Here the CDR3 DNA reads TGTGCCAGCAGCTTAACAGGGCCGGGGTCCGAGCAGTACTTC. The chain has TRBV11-2 and TRBJ2-7; perhaps TRBD1 as D (6 bases). This CDR3 comprises 14 residues. Germline values: CDR1 SGHAT, CDR2 FQNNGV. V was clipped by 2 bases and J by 6 bases, with 14 bases between them.

The CDR3 coding sequence is TGTGCCAGCAGGAGTTATGGCTACACCTTC. Its protein is CASRSYGYTF. V is TRBV28 and J is TRBJ1-2; D is unclear. Deletions cut 6 bases from V and 5 bases from J, with 4 bases between. Germline CDR1 MDHEN, CDR2 SYDVKM. CDR3 length: 10 amino acids.

The V and J genes are TRBV27 and TRBJ1-4; D is unclear. The CDR3 is made up of 17 amino acids. Between the trimmed V and J ends, which lost 0 bases and 6 bases, there was a span of 17 bases. The V gene's germline CDR1 is MNHEY and CDR2 SMNVEV (reference sequence). The CDR3 bases are TGTGCCAGCAGTTTATCGTCGGGTCGCTTCTCGGATGAAAAACTGTTTTTT. It codes for CASSLSSGRFSDEKLFF.

The chain has TRBV13 and TRBJ2-1; D is unresolved. The CDR3 consists of 19 residues. CDR1 is PRHDT, CDR2 FYEKMQ, per germline (reference sequence). Trimming left V 2 bases short and J 0 bases short, with 20 bases between. The CDR3 spells CASSLYHRRDGRSYNEQFF. DNA of the CDR3: TGTGCCAGCAGCTTATATCACAGACGAGACGGCCGCTCCTACAATGAGCAGTTCTTC.

V and J are TRBV19 and TRBJ1-6; D is unclear. Germline assignment: CDR1 LNHDA and CDR2 SQIVND (reference sequence). This CDR3 contains 16 residues. V was pared by 5 bases and J by 6 bases, with 17 bases between. The CDR3 sequence: CASSPLMGMGNSPLHF. CDR3 in DNA: TGTGCCAGTAGTCCCCTAATGGGAATGGGTAATTCACCCCTCCACTTT.

The chain recombines TRBV10-2 with TRBJ2-6; a possible D gene is TRBD1 (6 bases). Trimming removed 8 bases at V and 2 bases at J, with 13 bases between. Germline-derived CDR1 and CDR2 are WSHSY and SAAADI. The CDR3 covers 15 residues. The CDR3 protein is CASRNRVTGANVLTF. Written as DNA, the CDR3 is TGCGCCAGCCGCAACAGGGTAACTGGGGCCAACGTCCTGACTTTC.

J is TRBJ2-1 and V is TRBV27; no reliable D call. CDR3 length: 13 amino acids. The germline CDR1 and CDR2 sequences are MNHEY and SMNVEV (reference sequence). The V end lost 7 bases, the J end lost 7 bases, and 14 bases lay between the germline ends. The CDR3 protein is CASKTRPRNEQFF. DNA for the CDR3: TGTGCCAGCAAAACTCGCCCTAGGAATGAGCAGTTCTTC.

The rearrangement joins TRBV28 to TRBJ1-5, with D tentatively TRBD1 (5 bases). CDR3 length: 15 amino acids. The germline V gene has CDR1 MDHEN and CDR2 SYDVKM. Trimming took 7 bases from V and 9 from J, leaving 22 bases between them. The CDR3, as DNA: TGTGCCAGCACCTTATGGGGGGACCGGGGATGGCCCCAGCATTTT. This gives the protein CASTLWGDRGWPQHF.

V and J are TRBV2 and TRBJ1-5; D might be TRBD1 (5 bases). The CDR3 is made up of 13 amino acids. Trimming shortened V by 6 bases and J by 7 bases, and 13 bases separated the two germline ends. Per germline, CDR1 SNHLY and CDR2 FYNNEI. The CDR3 here is CASSRDLSQPQHF. CDR3 nucleotide sequence: TGTGCCAGCAGCCGGGACTTGTCCCAGCCCCAGCATTTT.

The chain combines TRBV7-2 with TRBJ1-2, with TRBD1 identical over 7 bases. There are 13 residues in the CDR3. CDR1 SGHTA and CDR2 FQGNSA come from the germline V gene. V lost 6 bases, J lost 7 bases, and 8 bases stayed unmatched. The CDR3 DNA reads as TGTGCCAGCAGTATACAGGGGATTGGTGGCTACACCTTC. Amino acid sequence: CASSIQGIGGYTF.